This T cell receptor (beta chain) was sequenced in a study of CD8+ T cells in alopecia areata. Overall study: The study gave treated patients oral tofacitinib at 5 to 10 mg twice daily.

Germline assignment: CDR1 GTSNPN and CDR2 SVGIG (reference sequence). V dropped 4 bases and J dropped 0 bases, with 6 bases sitting between them. The CDR3 has 12 residues. This clone was seen only once. In the same sample, other DNA sequences code for this CDR3. cDNA serving as the sequencing template came from extracted, reverse transcribed RNA. This table comes from immunoSEQ multiplex PCR, and its TCRdb copy is limited to in-frame clones, with some not included. The sample carries 150,000 to 200,000 clones, about 60% recorded once. The rearrangement uses TRBV30 and TRBJ1-1; D unclear. Sample: CD4+ T cells sorted from blood, taken at week 0. The TCR was taken from a human donor with alopecia areata. CDR3 in amino acids: CAWTGLNTEAFF. The DNA of the CDR3 is TGTGCCTGGACCGGACTGAACACTGAAGCTTTCTTT.